The 2 T cell receptor beta chains reported below all come from one sample, sequenced in a study of regulatory T cells in long-lasting Graves disease. This sample's time point: persistent/refractory GD, antithyroid drugs over 5 years with positive TRAb. The TCR library was made from RNA extracted from PBMCs. To make TCR beta libraries, researchers used iRepertoire HTBI primers and Arm-PCR of CDR3 regions. MiXCR was run by TCRdb on the multiplex PCR reads, yielding one entry per CDR3 protein. The top ten hold approximately 15% of the sample, which has 350,000 to 450,000 distinct CDR3 sequences, over 20% seen once. The sample here was peripheral blood mononuclear cells (PBMCs), taken when the disease was refractory, from a patient treated with antithyroid drugs. These receptors were taken from a female donor with Graves disease.

This clonotype was counted a few times. The chain has TRBV30 and TRBJ2-5; D possibly corresponds to TRBD2 (6 bases). V gave up 8 bases and J gave up 2 bases, with 12 bases separating them. Germline values: CDR1 GTSNPN, CDR2 SVGIG (reference sequence). There are 12 residues in the CDR3. In DNA, the CDR3 is TGTGCCGCCGGGGGATATCAAGAGACCCAGTACTTC. Its translation is CAAGGYQETQYF. Full variable domain (remainder filled in from reference TRBV30 and TRBJ2-5): SQTIHQWPATLVQPVGSPLSLECTVEGTSNPNLYWYRQAAGRGLQLLFYSVGIGQISSEVPQNLSASRPQDRQFILSSKKLLLSDSGFYLCAAGGYQETQYFGPGTRLLVL.

V and J are TRBV30 and TRBJ1-5; the D is unclear. Trimming removed 3 bases from V and 7 bases from J, with 13 bases in between. Looked up from germline, CDR1 is GTSNPN and CDR2 is SVGIG (reference sequence). This CDR3 comprises 13 residues. DNA for the CDR3: TGTGCCTGGAGCGAGACTCTTACCCAGCCCCAGCATTTT. Encoded protein: CAWSETLTQPQHF.